Described below is a single T cell receptor beta chain sequence and its context. Stated treatment: randomized to nivolumab then ipilimumab (arm A) or the reverse (arm B). Generated by immunoSEQ multiplex PCR, the TCRdb table keeps only in-frame clones and is missing some. The sample contains roughly 11,000 clones, roughly 76% of which appear only once. These data belong to a study of sequential checkpoint blockade in melanoma. This TCR was sampled from a human donor with melanoma. Sequencing used CD8+ T cells sorted from blood (inferred from file names), obtained from a patient given nivolumab and ipilimumab in sequence.

This chain's CDR3 is CASSVGASSTDTQYF. DNA for the CDR3: TGTGCCAGCAGCGTAGGGGCATCTAGCACAGATACGCAGTATTTT. The V call is TRBV9, the J call TRBJ2-3; no clear D. Trimming shortened V by 0 bases and J by 0 bases, and 8 bases separated the two germline ends. Germline lookup yields CDR1 SGDLS and CDR2 YYNGEE. The CDR3 covers 15 residues.